This TCR beta chain appears in the sequencing data of a study of blood T cell repertoires in COVID-19. Study-level background: There were acute and convalescent COVID-19 samples, and they came from the United States, Italy and Spain. T cells, B-cell-depleted T cells, or PBMCs supplied cDNA or gDNA.

Authors' methods: Estimated nucleated cell counts came from reference gene primer amplification. The assay was immunoSEQ multiplex PCR, and TCRdb's table has in-frame clones only and misses some. V and J calls plus clone size are reproduced from that table; the DNA served to infer D and trimming. The sample records 400,000 or so clones, approximately 91% being singletons. Germline-derived CDR1 and CDR2 are SEHNR and FQNEAQ (reference sequence). The V and J ends lost 2 bases and 1 base, in that order; junction bases with no gene match: 1. The CDR3 sequence is 14 residues long. The Seattle patients, enrolled during active infection, were followed longitudinally. As to this clone: The same CDR3 can be traced to other DNA sequences in this sample.

This chain joins TRBV7-9 and TRBJ2-7, with 8 bases lining up with TRBD1. Specimen: peripheral blood. The source is a middle-aged woman with COVID-19, enrolled during active disease. CDR3 residues: CASSLRDRSYEQYF. CDR3 DNA: TGTGCCAGCAGCTTAAGGGACAGGTCCTACGAGCAGTACTTC.